The 3 T cell receptor beta chains below all came from one sample that was sequenced in a study of T-cell reconstitution after alpha-beta-depleted transplantation in children. Preparation of the TCRbeta library involved a method that used unique molecular identifiers. TCRdb reprocessed the PCR reads with MiXCR, giving one entry per CDR3 protein. The sample shows approximately 250,000 distinct CDR3 sequences, about 25% of them seen only once. Specimen: PBMCs, collected before TCRalphabeta/CD19-depleted stem cell transplant. These receptors were obtained from a girl aged 2-10 years with Fanconi anemia, due to receive a stem cell transplant.

This sequence joins TRBV13 and TRBJ2-1, with 9 bases lining up with TRBD1. V lost 4 bases, J lost 13 bases, and 5 bases stayed unmatched. The CDR3 has 12 residues. Per germline, CDR1 PRHDT and CDR2 FYEKMQ (reference sequence). CDR3 in DNA: TGTGCCAGCAGCTGGACAGGGGACCGCCAGTTCTTC. Protein: CASSWTGDRQFF.

This clonotype was found a few times. The chain joins TRBV20-1 to TRBJ2-1; the D is unclear. This CDR3 is 13 amino acids long. Deletions cut 1 base from V and 9 bases from J, with 13 bases between. Germline V gives CDR1 DFQATT, CDR2 SNEGSKA (reference sequence). In nucleotides, the CDR3 is TGCAGTGCTAGAGGAATTCAGAGAGGTGAGCAGTTCTTC. Its translation is CSARGIQRGEQFF.

This clonotype was found many times. The chain has TRBV7-3 and TRBJ2-1; D remains unclear. CDR1 and CDR2 (germline): SGHTA, FQGTGA. Trimming cost V 2 bases and J 0 bases, with 8 bases left between them. The CDR3 spans 15 residues. In DNA form, the CDR3 reads TGTGCCAGCAGCTTACTTCCGTTCTCCTACAATGAGCAGTTCTTC. Amino acid sequence: CASSLLPFSYNEQFF.